Listed below are T cell receptor beta chains from one sample, sequenced in a study of cytomegalovirus exposure and HLA in healthy donors. Libraries were prepared by immunoSEQ multiplex PCR; TCRdb keeps only in-frame clonotypes and omits some of them. The sample contains fewer than 350,000 clones, roughly 90% of which appear only once. Sequenced: PBMCs. These TCRs come from a woman aged 18-29 years in good health and CMV-seronegative. Both conserved end residues are trimmed from each CDR3.

V,CDR3
TRBV6-5,ASRSGVHTEAF
TRBV18,ASSQGQINQPQH
TRBV18,ASSPWEGSSYEQY
TRBV2,AGRGRGGRYGYT
TRBV10-3,AISEDRRQPQH
TRBV18,ASSPSWDRGADQPQH
TRBV27,ASSLNRGPGNTIY
TRBV19,ASSMWEQSYGYT
TRBV6-6,ASIKDRVNEQF
TRBV30,ARTAGFGNTEAF
TRBV13,ASSSRDGGSYEQY
TRBV9,ASSPSATLEWGSGYNSPLH
TRBV9,ASSVRGVTSGGFRETQY
TRBV5-1,ASSLTSGGGEQF
TRBV10-3,AISDSAYEQY
TRBV28,ASSLPGTGDEKLF
TRBV4-2,ASSQDWGQSTYEQY
TRBV9,ASSARDRESYGYT
TRBV7-9,ASSSDRGEQF
TRBV9,ASSVAAAGGPEQY
TRBV9,ASSATQGEAF
TRBV10-3,AIMGTGETGELF
TRBV5-1,ASSYKAGSTETQY
TRBV4-1,ASSQSGAGNYGYT
TRBV5-1,ASSPAGEGANEKLF
TRBV5-1,ASSQEVPYEQY
TRBV19,ASSVSSGPYEQY
TRBV7-6,ASSSIERGAYNEQF
TRBV10-3,AIRGGGEDEQF
TRBV7-9,ASSPEGGYPQH